These T cell receptor beta chains were read from a single sample in a study of T cell repertoires in cytomegalovirus infection. TCRdb used MiXCR to reprocess the reads, holding one entry per CDR3 protein. Here the sample spans approximately 1,000,000 distinct CDR3 sequences, roughly 30% being singletons. These receptors are not linked to any known antigen. Material: cultured CD8+ T cells from PBMCs, obtained from culture after CMV antigen stimulation. These receptors all stem from a human donor in good health (CMV status not recorded). Some clones in this sample may be carry-over from other donors' samples. Each CDR3 is given with its conserved first and last residue. A D gene is named only where the DNA matches it firmly. Size values are once, few and many counts, or a class for expanded clones, and some rows have none.

CASSHPRNTEAFF	TGTGCCAGCAGCCATCCCCGTAACACTGAAGCTTTCTTT	TRBV7-9	NA	TRBJ1-1	few
CASSFSEQDYNEQFF	TGTGCCAGCTCCTTCAGTGAACAGGATTACAATGAGCAGTTCTTC	TRBV6-5	NA	TRBJ2-1	once
CASSLIGREDDYTF	TGTGCCAGCAGTTTAATAGGAAGGGAAGATGACTACACCTTC	TRBV12-3/TRBV12-4	NA	TRBJ1-2	NA
CASSLSGGSHSNQPQHF	TGTGCCAGCAGTTTATCAGGCGGGTCGCATAGCAATCAGCCCCAGCATTTT	TRBV27	NA	TRBJ1-5	NA
CSARELIGTGTLYGYTF	TGCAGTGCACGAGAGCTCATAGGGACAGGGACCCTCTATGGCTACACCTTC	TRBV20-1	TRBD1	TRBJ1-2	few
CATSDLLWGYEQFF	TGTGCCACCAGTGATTTGCTGTGGGGCTACGAGCAGTTCTTC	TRBV24-1	NA	TRBJ2-1	NA
CASSKVPTQDNEQFF	TGTGCCAGCAGCAAAGTACCCACACAGGACAATGAGCAGTTCTTC	TRBV5-5	NA	TRBJ2-1	NA
CASSAVPPEETQYF	TGTGCCAGCAGCGCGGTACCACCCGAAGAGACCCAGTACTTC	TRBV7-2	NA	TRBJ2-5	many
CASSLEQGASAFYEKLFF	TGTGCCAGCAGTCTGGAACAGGGGGCGTCCGCCTTTTATGAAAAACTGTTTTTT	TRBV28	TRBD1	TRBJ1-4	NA
CASSLPAHGGAFEKLFF	TGTGCCAGCAGCTTGCCTGCCCACGGGGGGGCGTTTGAAAAACTGTTTTTT	TRBV7-6	NA	TRBJ1-4	NA
CASSPNGALNTEAFF	TGCGCCAGCAGCCCAAATGGCGCCTTGAACACTGAAGCTTTCTTT	TRBV4-3	NA	TRBJ1-1	NA
CASSPEGIHSNQPQHF	TGCGCCAGCAGTCCGGAGGGAATCCATAGCAATCAGCCCCAGCATTTT	TRBV5-1	NA	TRBJ1-5	NA
CASRWDRGITTEAFF	TGTGCCAGCAGGTGGGACAGGGGTATTACCACTGAAGCTTTCTTT	TRBV6-2/TRBV6-3	TRBD1	TRBJ1-1	many
CSAPSGGNYNEQFF	TGCAGTGCGCCTAGCGGGGGGAACTACAATGAGCAGTTCTTC	TRBV20-1	TRBD2	TRBJ2-1	NA
CATSSGLRDTQYF	TGTGCCACCAGCAGTGGACTTCGAGATACGCAGTATTTT	TRBV15	NA	TRBJ2-3	NA
CASTEGIQPQHF	TGTGCCAGCACCGAGGGGATTCAGCCCCAGCATTTT	TRBV12-3/TRBV12-4	NA	TRBJ1-5	many
CASSIGGLSYEQYF	TGTGCCAGTAGTATAGGAGGACTCTCTTACGAGCAGTACTTC	TRBV19	NA	TRBJ2-7	NA
CASSPQDHPNSPLHF	TGTGCCAGCTCACCGCAGGATCACCCTAATTCACCCCTCCACTTT	TRBV18	NA	TRBJ1-6	NA
CASSPGRVDTQYF	TGTGCCAGCAGCCCCGGGAGGGTAGATACGCAGTATTTT	TRBV7-2	TRBD2	TRBJ2-3	many
CASFDGGDYEQYF	TGTGCCAGCTTCGACGGAGGGGATTACGAGCAGTACTTC	TRBV6-1	NA	TRBJ2-7	NA
CASSIRGRSTADNGYTF	TGTGCCAGCAGCATCCGAGGACGTAGTACCGCGGACAATGGCTACACCTTC	TRBV7-2	NA	TRBJ1-2	many
CASSDTATHYYNEQFF	TGTGCCAGCAGTGACACGGCCACACACTATTACAATGAGCAGTTCTTC	TRBV6-4	NA	TRBJ2-1	NA
CASSQAPWTSVTGELFF	TGTGCCAGCAGCCAAGCCCCCTGGACTAGTGTCACCGGGGAGCTGTTTTTT	TRBV4-2	TRBD2	TRBJ2-2	NA
CASSVGASGAEQYF	TGTGCCAGCAGCGTAGGGGCAAGCGGAGCCGAGCAGTACTTC	TRBV9	NA	TRBJ2-7	NA
CASSLGGFYNEQFF	TGTGCCAGCAGTTTGGGCGGGTTCTACAATGAGCAGTTCTTC	TRBV12-3/TRBV12-4	NA	TRBJ2-1	NA
CASSQGPYRGNTEAFF	TGCGCCAGCAGCCAGGGCCCGTACAGGGGGAACACTGAAGCTTTCTTT	TRBV4-1	TRBD1	TRBJ1-1	few
CASSRPGTVHNEQFF	TGTGCCAGCAGTCGCCCCGGGACAGTACACAATGAGCAGTTCTTC	TRBV28	TRBD1	TRBJ2-1	few
CASSHKGQAYSGNTIYF	TGTGCCAGCAGCCATAAGGGACAGGCCTACTCTGGAAACACCATATATTTT	TRBV7-6	TRBD1	TRBJ1-3	few
CSVTRAGDGYTF	TGCAGCGTTACCAGGGCTGGTGATGGCTACACCTTC	TRBV29-1	NA	TRBJ1-2	NA
CAISRTSGGAKNIQYF	TGTGCCATCAGTCGGACTAGCGGGGGAGCCAAAAACATTCAGTACTTC	TRBV10-3	TRBD2	TRBJ2-4	NA
CASSSDQGNSYGYTF	TGTGCCAGCAGCTCAGATCAGGGGAACAGCTATGGCTACACCTTC	TRBV13	NA	TRBJ1-2	few
CASSSPLTVNTEAFF	TGTGCCAGCAGCTCGCCTTTGACAGTGAACACTGAAGCTTTCTTT	TRBV7-9	NA	TRBJ1-1	NA
CASSFPWTGGGDEQFF	TGTGCCAGCAGCTTTCCGTGGACAGGGGGCGGAGATGAGCAGTTCTTC	TRBV7-9	TRBD1	TRBJ2-1	few
CASSLGQRGYNEQFF	TGTGCCAGCAGCTTAGGGCAGCGGGGCTACAATGAGCAGTTCTTC	TRBV11-2	TRBD2	TRBJ2-1	NA
CAIGSGSGNTGELFF	TGTGCCATCGGATCAGGGAGCGGAAACACCGGGGAGCTGTTTTTT	TRBV6-5	NA	TRBJ2-2	NA
CATSRVGRGATYEQYF	TGTGCCACCAGCAGAGTGGGGCGGGGGGCCACCTACGAGCAGTACTTC	TRBV15	TRBD2	TRBJ2-7	once
CASRGYRGKSGANVLTF	TGTGCCAGCAGGGGGTACAGGGGGAAGTCGGGGGCCAACGTCCTGACTTTC	TRBV25-1	TRBD1	TRBJ2-6	once
CASTPRRQGTGELFF	TGTGCCAGTACCCCAAGAAGACAGGGCACCGGGGAGCTGTTTTTT	TRBV19	TRBD1	TRBJ2-2	NA
CSVASGESYNSPLHF	TGCAGCGTTGCCTCAGGAGAGTCCTATAATTCACCCCTCCACTTT	TRBV29-1	NA	TRBJ1-6	NA
CASSTWTSGPTDTQYF	TGTGCCAGCAGCACCTGGACTAGCGGACCCACAGATACGCAGTATTTT	TRBV12-3/TRBV12-4	TRBD2	TRBJ2-3	NA
CSVEGSGTEAFF	TGCAGCGTTGAAGGATCCGGCACTGAAGCTTTCTTT	TRBV29-1	NA	TRBJ1-1	few